The sequence of this T cell receptor (beta chain) was determined in a study of blood T cell repertoires in COVID-19. Study at large: The origin of the acute and convalescent COVID-19 samples was the United States, Italy and Spain. Sources were T cells, B-cell-depleted T cells, or PBMCs; the material itself was cDNA or gDNA.

Authors' analysis steps: It was from reference gene primer amplification that nucleated cell counts were estimated. Sequencing was performed with immunoSEQ multiplex PCR; in TCRdb, only in-frame clones are kept and a portion is missing. For V, J and clone size, that table is used; D and trimming come from the DNA. The profile shows about 180,000 clones, about 79% of them singletons. The CDR3 consists of 19 residues. Germline V CDR1 and CDR2: SGHVS, FQNEAQ. V gave up 1 base and J gave up 0 bases, with 21 bases separating them. This clonotype was obtained from a woman aged 70-85 years with acute or convalescent COVID-19. Sequenced: peripheral blood. The V call is TRBV7-8, the J call TRBJ2-5; possible D gene TRBD2, 7 bases. CDR3 nucleotide sequence: TGTGCCAGCAGCTTAGGGACCCTTAGGGGGAGGGCCTACCAAGAGACCCAGTACTTC. Translation: CASSLGTLRGRAYQETQYF.